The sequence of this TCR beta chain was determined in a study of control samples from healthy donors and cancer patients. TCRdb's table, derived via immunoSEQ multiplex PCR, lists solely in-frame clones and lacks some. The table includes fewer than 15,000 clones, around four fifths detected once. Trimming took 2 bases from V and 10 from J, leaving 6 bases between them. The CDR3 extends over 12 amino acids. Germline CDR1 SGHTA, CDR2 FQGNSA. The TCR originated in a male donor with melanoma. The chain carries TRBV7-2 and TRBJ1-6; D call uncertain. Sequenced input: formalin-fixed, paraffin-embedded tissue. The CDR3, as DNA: TGTGCCAGCAGCTTACTGGGCTCACCCCTCCACTTT. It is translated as CASSLLGSPLHF.